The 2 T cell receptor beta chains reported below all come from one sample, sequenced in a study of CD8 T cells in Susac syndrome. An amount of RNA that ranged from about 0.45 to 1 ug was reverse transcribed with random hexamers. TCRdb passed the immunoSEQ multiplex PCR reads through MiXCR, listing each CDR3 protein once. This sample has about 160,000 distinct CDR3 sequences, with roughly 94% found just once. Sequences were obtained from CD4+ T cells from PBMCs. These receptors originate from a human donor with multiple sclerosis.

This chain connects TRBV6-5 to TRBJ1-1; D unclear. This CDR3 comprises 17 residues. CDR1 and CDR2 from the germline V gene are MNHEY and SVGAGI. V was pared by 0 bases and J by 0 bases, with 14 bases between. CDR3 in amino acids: CASSYSALSIMNTEAFF. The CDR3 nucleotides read TGTGCCAGCAGTTACTCTGCCCTCTCGATCATGAACACTGAAGCTTTCTTT.

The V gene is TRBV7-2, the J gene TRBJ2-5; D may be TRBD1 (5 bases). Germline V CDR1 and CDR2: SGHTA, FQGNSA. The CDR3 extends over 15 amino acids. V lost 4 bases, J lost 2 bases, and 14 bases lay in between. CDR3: CASSWRSAGQETQYF. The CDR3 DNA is TGTGCCAGCAGCTGGAGATCTGCAGGGCAAGAGACCCAGTACTTC.